This T cell receptor beta chain derives from a study of blood T cell repertoires in COVID-19. Study details: Sample material is recorded as cDNA or gDNA derived from T cells, B-cell-depleted T cells, or PBMCs.

Trimming left V 4 bases short and J 2 bases short, with 17 bases between. The germline gives CDR1 SGHRS, CDR2 YFSETQ. This CDR3 is 16 amino acids long. Produced via immunoSEQ multiplex PCR; TCRdb's table is partial and in-frame only. The table has about 62,000 clones, about four fifths seen once. The sequenced material came from peripheral blood. The receptor was isolated from a human donor in a cohort sampled during active COVID-19. The V gene is TRBV5-1, the J gene TRBJ2-3; D is uncertain. CDR3 sequence: CASSEALSRSTDTQYF. CDR3 in DNA: TGCGCCAGCAGCGAGGCCCTTAGTCGATCCACAGATACGCAGTATTTT.